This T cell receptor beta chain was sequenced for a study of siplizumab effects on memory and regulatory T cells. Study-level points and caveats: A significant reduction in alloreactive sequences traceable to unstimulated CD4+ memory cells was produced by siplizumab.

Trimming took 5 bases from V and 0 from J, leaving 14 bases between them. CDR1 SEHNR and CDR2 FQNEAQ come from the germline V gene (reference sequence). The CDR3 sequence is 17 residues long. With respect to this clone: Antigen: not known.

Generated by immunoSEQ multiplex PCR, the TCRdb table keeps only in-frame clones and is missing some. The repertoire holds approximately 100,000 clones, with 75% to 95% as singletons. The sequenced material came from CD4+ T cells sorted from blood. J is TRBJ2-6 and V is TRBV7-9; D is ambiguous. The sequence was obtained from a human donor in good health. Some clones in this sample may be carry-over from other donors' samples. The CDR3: CASSRKQQSSGANVLTF. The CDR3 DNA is TGTGCCAGCAGCAGGAAACAGCAAAGCTCTGGGGCCAACGTCCTGACTTTC.